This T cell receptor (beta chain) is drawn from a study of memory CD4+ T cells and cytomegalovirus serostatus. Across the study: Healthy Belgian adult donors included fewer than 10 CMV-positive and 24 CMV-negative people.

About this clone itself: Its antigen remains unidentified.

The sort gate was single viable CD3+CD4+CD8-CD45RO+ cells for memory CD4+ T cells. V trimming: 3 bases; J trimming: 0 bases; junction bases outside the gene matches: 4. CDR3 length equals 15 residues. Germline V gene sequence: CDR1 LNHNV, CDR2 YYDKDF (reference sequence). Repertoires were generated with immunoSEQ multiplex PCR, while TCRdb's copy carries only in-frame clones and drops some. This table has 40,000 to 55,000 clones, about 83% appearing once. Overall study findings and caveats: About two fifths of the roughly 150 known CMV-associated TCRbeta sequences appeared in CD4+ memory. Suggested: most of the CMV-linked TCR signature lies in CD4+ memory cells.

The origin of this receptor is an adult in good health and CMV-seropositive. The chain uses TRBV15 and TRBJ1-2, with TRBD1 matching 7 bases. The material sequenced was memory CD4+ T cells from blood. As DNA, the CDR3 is TGTGCCACCAGCAGGGGGGACAGAGCTAACTATGGCTACACCTTC. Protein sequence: CATSRGDRANYGYTF.